This TCR beta chain originates from a study of lymphopenia after photon versus proton radiotherapy. The assay was immunoSEQ multiplex PCR, and TCRdb's table has in-frame clones only and misses some. There are approximately 22,000 clones in the sample; roughly 80% occur only once, and around 20% lies in the top ten. Findings and caveats of the study: Post-nadir diversity loss with photons came from oligoclonal expansion, particularly CD8+ Temra cells.

V lost 3 bases to trimming and J lost 4 bases; unmatched junction nucleotides: 6. The germline V gene encodes CDR1 MNHEY and CDR2 SMNVEV (reference sequence). The CDR3 runs 16 residues. This clone was seen once. Its antigen is still unknown. The sample was peripheral blood, taken from a patient treated with proton-based radiotherapy. This chain joins TRBV27 and TRBJ2-1; 10 bases match TRBD2. The receptor was isolated from a woman aged 70-85 years with pancreatic cancer. CDR3 nucleotide sequence: TGTGCCAGCAGTTTTAGGAGCGGGAGGGCATACAATGAGCAGTTCTTC. Protein sequence: CASSFRSGRAYNEQFF.